Below, 5 T cell receptor beta chains from the same sample are listed, as sequenced in a study of shared clonotypes between healthy human individuals. Method: immunoSEQ multiplex PCR; TCRdb's copy keeps in-frame clones and lacks some. The sample includes roughly 1,500,000 clones, approximately 98.5% of them seen just once. Material: naive CD4+ T cells sorted from blood. Described subset: CD45RA+ positively selected. These receptors came from a man aged 25 to 40 in good health.

The rearrangement uses TRBV19 and TRBJ2-7; D assignment may be TRBD1 or TRBD2 (5 bases each). V dropped 3 bases and J dropped 4 bases, with 7 bases sitting between them. Germline V CDR1 and CDR2: LNHDA, SQIVND (reference sequence). The CDR3 spans 12 residues. This chain's CDR3 is CASSMWGYEQYF. DNA for the CDR3: TGTGCCAGTAGTATGTGGGGGTACGAGCAGTACTTC.

This chain joins TRBV11-3 and TRBJ2-3; D call uncertain. CDR1 is SGHNT, CDR2 YENEEA, per germline. V shed 1 base and J shed 2 bases, with 7 bases lying between them. This CDR3 is 14 amino acids long. The CDR3 coding sequence is TGTGCCAGCAGCTTAGGGCAGAACACAGATACGCAGTATTTT. This gives the protein CASSLGQNTDTQYF.

This clone was seen just once. This chain connects TRBV10-3 to TRBJ2-5, with 12 bases lining up with TRBD1. This CDR3 contains 22 residues. The V and J ends lost 2 bases and 0 bases, in that order; junction bases with no gene match: 19. Germline CDR1 is ENHRY and CDR2 is SYGVKD. The CDR3 protein is CAISEPRLLPGQGALYQETQYF. CDR3 sequence (DNA): TGTGCCATCAGTGAGCCGCGCCTACTGCCGGGACAGGGGGCCCTCTACCAAGAGACCCAGTACTTC.

The chain has TRBV7-9 and TRBJ2-5, with D possibly being TRBD1 (7 bases). The germline V gene encodes CDR1 SEHNR and CDR2 FQNEAQ (reference sequence). The V end lost 4 bases, the J end lost 4 bases, and 16 bases lay between the germline ends. CDR3 size: 15 residues. For the CDR3, the DNA is TGTGCCAGCAGCTCTGGAGGGACAGCTGGAGAGACCCAGTACTTC. This encodes CASSSGGTAGETQYF.

The chain joins TRBV4-1 to TRBJ2-7, with 9 bases that match TRBD2. Trimming cost V 5 bases and J 5 bases; bases outside gene matches: 10. Looked up from germline, CDR1 is MGHRA and CDR2 is YSYEKL. The CDR3 runs to 15 residues. The CDR3 reads CASSATPSGKDEQYF. The CDR3 DNA is TGCGCCAGCAGCGCAACCCCTAGCGGGAAAGACGAGCAGTACTTC.